The 4 T cell receptor beta chains presented below share a single source sample, sequenced in a study of blood T cells in healthy people across ages (dated by TCRdb to the mid-2010s). The library relied on 5' RACE. The run used an Illumina HiSeq 2500. A second roughly 7 to 12 cycle PCR used a sample-barcoded 5' primer and a J-beta primer mix. Through fastp at Q25 and MiXCR, TCRdb rebuilt clones from the public reads, retaining in-frame beta chains. Merged by CDR3 protein, the rows form single entries marked with the most common genes and DNA. This sample comprises approximately 960,000 distinct CDR3 sequences, about 27% of them detected only once. Jointly, the top ten make up 9.5% to 13% of the sample. A further study also used this sample, focusing on T cells of mothers and their children.

Sequenced sample: blood. The receptors derive from a woman between 40 and 55 years old in good health.

The chain couples TRBV4-1 to TRBJ2-4; a possible D gene is TRBD2 (6 bases). In germline, CDR1 is MGHRA, CDR2 YSYEKL. V lost 0 bases and J lost 0, with 21 bases in between. CDR3 size: 20 residues. The CDR3 region is CASSQEGLESKKLAKNIQYF. As DNA, the CDR3 is TGCGCCAGCAGCCAAGAGGGACTGGAATCGAAAAAACTAGCCAAAAACATTCAGTACTTC.

This clonotype has a count of ten or more. V is TRBV5-6 and J is TRBJ2-5; TRBD2 aligns across 7 bases. The CDR3 extends over 13 amino acids. Trimming cost V 1 base and J 4 bases; bases outside gene matches: 1. CDR1 is SGHDT and CDR2 is YYEEEE in the germline V gene. CDR3 amino acids: CASSLRGVETQYF. In nucleotides, the CDR3 is TGTGCCAGCAGCTTGCGGGGGGTAGAGACCCAGTACTTC.

The gene calls are TRBV6-5 and TRBJ2-1, with D possibly matching TRBD1 (5 bases). In germline, CDR1 is MNHEY, CDR2 SVGAGI. The CDR3 runs to 12 residues. V lost 5 bases and J lost 10, with 12 bases in between. CDR3: CASSRGRGEQFF. Here the CDR3 DNA reads TGTGCCAGCAGTAGGGGTAGGGGCGAGCAGTTCTTC.

This clonotype occurred many times. The gene calls are TRBV29-1 and TRBJ2-7; D call uncertain. Between the trimmed V and J ends, which lost 4 bases and 3 bases, there was a span of 10 bases. This CDR3 contains 12 residues. Germline assignment: CDR1 SQVTM and CDR2 ANQGSEA. Written as DNA, the CDR3 is TGCAGCGTTGTGTGGGGTGGCTACGAGCAGTACTTC. This encodes CSVVWGGYEQYF.